These T cell receptor beta chains were read from a single sample in a study of shared clonotypes between healthy human individuals. TCRdb's table, derived via immunoSEQ multiplex PCR, lists solely in-frame clones and lacks some. The sample carries more than 500,000 clones, more than 95% recorded once. Sequencing was done on a sample of naive CD4+ T cells sorted from blood. These receptors came from a woman in her 30s in good health. The CDR3 runs from the conserved cysteine through the conserved F or W. D genes are given only for firm matches.

J: TRBJ2-7
V: TRBV15
D: .
CDR3: CATSRDQRYEQYF

J: TRBJ2-2
V: TRBV5-1
D: TRBD2
CDR3: CASSLVIAGGTGELFF

J: TRBJ2-5
V: TRBV7-2
D: .
CDR3: CASSLARNRGGEQYF

J: TRBJ2-1
V: TRBV14
D: .
CDR3: CASSQVVPRRQFF

J: TRBJ1-1
V: TRBV12-2
D: .
CDR3: CARRQGDRFTEAFF

J: TRBJ2-7
V: TRBV28
D: TRBD2
CDR3: CASSRRHTSGTNYEQYF

J: TRBJ2-3
V: TRBV29-1
D: TRBD1
CDR3: CSLRAGGSTDTQYF

J: TRBJ1-2
V: TRBV30
D: TRBD1
CDR3: CAWGAPRGRVGGYTF

J: TRBJ1-4
V: TRBV5-1
D: .
CDR3: CASSFGVFGEKLFF

J: TRBJ2-4
V: TRBV28
D: .
CDR3: CASGRENIQYF

J: TRBJ1-3
V: TRBV5-1
D: .
CDR3: CASSLDGRFDDTIYF

J: TRBJ2-2
V: TRBV7-8
D: TRBD2
CDR3: CASSLAWYGGSRTGELFF

J: TRBJ2-5
V: TRBV7-9
D: .
CDR3: CASRYREETQYF

J: TRBJ2-1
V: TRBV10-2
D: TRBD2
CDR3: CASRGLAGGQGEQFF

J: TRBJ2-1
V: TRBV19
D: .
CDR3: CASSRLAINAEYEQFF

J: TRBJ2-5
V: TRBV7-2
D: TRBD2
CDR3: CASSLDLAVKETQYF

J: TRBJ2-2
V: TRBV25-1
D: .
CDR3: CASSEKPRAYRNTGELFF

J: TRBJ2-7
V: TRBV10-1
D: .
CDR3: CASSESFYEQYF

J: TRBJ1-3
V: TRBV28
D: .
CDR3: CASSPGQSGNTIYF

J: TRBJ1-5
V: TRBV6-6
D: .
CDR3: CASSYVGGPSNQPQHF

J: TRBJ2-5
V: TRBV30
D: .
CDR3: CAWSEGGETQYF

J: TRBJ2-3
V: TRBV5-1
D: .
CDR3: CASSLRATDTQYF

J: TRBJ2-2
V: TRBV5-5
D: .
CDR3: CASSFYAGQITGELFF

J: TRBJ1-3
V: TRBV7-9
D: .
CDR3: CASSPASGTSSGNTIYF

J: TRBJ2-7
V: TRBV5-1
D: TRBD2
CDR3: CASSLRAGVGGEQYF

J: TRBJ2-1
V: TRBV7-9
D: TRBD1
CDR3: CASSSQPQGAIF

J: TRBJ2-5
V: TRBV27
D: .
CDR3: CASSSQGFSHQETQYF

J: TRBJ1-2
V: TRBV5-1
D: .
CDR3: CASSLARGGMGYGYTF

J: TRBJ1-5
V: TRBV7-7
D: .
CDR3: CASRTAQPQHF

J: TRBJ2-5
V: TRBV5-1
D: .
CDR3: CASSSGQLGETQYF

J: TRBJ2-7
V: TRBV19
D: .
CDR3: CASSLGTVLRGNEQYF

J: TRBJ1-2
V: TRBV18
D: .
CDR3: CASSPDKRYGYTF

J: TRBJ1-5
V: TRBV28
D: .
CDR3: CASRNGAAGDQPQHF

J: TRBJ1-1
V: TRBV28
D: .
CDR3: CASSYATEAFF

J: TRBJ2-1
V: TRBV7-9
D: .
CDR3: CASSPGGTSQNEQFF

J: TRBJ2-7
V: TRBV2
D: .
CDR3: CASSDTGYEQYF

J: TRBJ2-5
V: TRBV11-2
D: .
CDR3: CASSLAGVGETQYF

J: TRBJ1-4
V: TRBV19
D: .
CDR3: CATLGGDNEKLFF

J: TRBJ1-1
V: TRBV28
D: TRBD1
CDR3: CASSLETGANTEAFF

J: .
V: TRBV2
D: .
CDR3: CASSYYEQYF

J: TRBJ2-7
V: TRBV4-1
D: .
CDR3: CASSQGLKQYF

J: TRBJ2-7
V: TRBV10-2
D: TRBD1
CDR3: CASSDTGGASYEQYF

J: TRBJ2-3
V: TRBV5-1
D: .
CDR3: CASHRDGSTDTQYF

J: TRBJ2-5
V: TRBV7-9
D: .
CDR3: CASSPQRETQYF

J: TRBJ1-1
V: TRBV5-5
D: TRBD1
CDR3: CASSSPEDRGLRTEAFF

J: TRBJ2-7
V: TRBV10-1
D: .
CDR3: CASSESYKREQYF

J: TRBJ2-5
V: TRBV6-5
D: .
CDR3: CASSRRAEETQYF

J: TRBJ2-3
V: TRBV28
D: TRBD2
CDR3: CASSLPPISGREYADTQYF

J: TRBJ2-7
V: TRBV27
D: .
CDR3: CASSLSSRDEQYF

J: TRBJ2-2
V: TRBV28
D: TRBD2
CDR3: CASLLAGNTGELFF

J: TRBJ1-1
V: TRBV5-1
D: .
CDR3: CASSFDGTTEAFF

J: TRBJ2-1
V: TRBV6-5
D: .
CDR3: CASSYSATGYGSEQFF

J: TRBJ1-1
V: TRBV6-6
D: .
CDR3: CASTGDTFTEAFF

J: TRBJ2-2
V: TRBV7-9
D: .
CDR3: CASSFGTNTGELFF

J: TRBJ2-6
V: TRBV15
D: .
CDR3: CATSRVGSGANVLTF

J: TRBJ1-2
V: TRBV19
D: .
CDR3: CASSAVGQVYGYTF

J: TRBJ2-6
V: TRBV27
D: TRBD1
CDR3: CASSLSVTGQISGANVLTF

J: TRBJ1-2
V: TRBV7-9
D: TRBD1
CDR3: CASSPTTGNHGYTF

J: TRBJ2-7
V: TRBV4-2
D: TRBD1
CDR3: CASSPRGQGSSYEQYF

J: TRBJ2-3
V: TRBV5-4
D: .
CDR3: CASSPSRGDSVGDTQYF